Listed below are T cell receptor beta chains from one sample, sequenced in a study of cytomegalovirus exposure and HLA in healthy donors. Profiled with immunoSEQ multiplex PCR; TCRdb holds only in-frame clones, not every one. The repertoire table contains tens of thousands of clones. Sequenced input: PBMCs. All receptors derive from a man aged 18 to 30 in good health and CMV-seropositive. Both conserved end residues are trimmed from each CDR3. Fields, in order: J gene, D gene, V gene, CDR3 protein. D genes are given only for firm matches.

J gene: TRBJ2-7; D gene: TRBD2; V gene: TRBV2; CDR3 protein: ASSGRGTSVYEQY
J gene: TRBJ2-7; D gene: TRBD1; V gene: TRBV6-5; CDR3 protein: ASSGETGGYEQY
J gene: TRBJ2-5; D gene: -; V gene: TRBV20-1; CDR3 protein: SGRRSGEQY
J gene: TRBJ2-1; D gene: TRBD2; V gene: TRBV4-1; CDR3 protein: ASSQPSGRAYNEQF
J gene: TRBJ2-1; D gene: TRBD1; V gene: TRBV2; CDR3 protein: ASAAGTGYEQF
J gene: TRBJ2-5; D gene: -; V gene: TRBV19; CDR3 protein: ASKGDGQETQY
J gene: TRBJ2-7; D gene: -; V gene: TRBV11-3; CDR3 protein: ASSLEAETYEQY
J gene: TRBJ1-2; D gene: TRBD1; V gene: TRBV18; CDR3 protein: ASSPGQGGKIVYGYT
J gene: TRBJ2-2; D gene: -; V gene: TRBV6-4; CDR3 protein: ASSSGNTGELF
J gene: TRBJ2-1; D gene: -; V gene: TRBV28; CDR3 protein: ASSSAASLNNEQF
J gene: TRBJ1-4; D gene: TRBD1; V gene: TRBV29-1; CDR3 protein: SVSLQGAREKLF
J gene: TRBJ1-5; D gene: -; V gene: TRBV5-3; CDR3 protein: ARSLAPAGNQPQH
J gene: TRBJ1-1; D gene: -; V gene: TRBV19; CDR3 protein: ASSIRLSGGGEAF
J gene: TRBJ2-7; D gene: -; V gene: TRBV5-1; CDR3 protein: ASSLFLGPYEQY
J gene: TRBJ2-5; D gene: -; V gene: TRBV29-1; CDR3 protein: SVEGGVLETQY
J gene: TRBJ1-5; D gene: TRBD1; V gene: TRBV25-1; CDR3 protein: ASSEPGTGHQPQH
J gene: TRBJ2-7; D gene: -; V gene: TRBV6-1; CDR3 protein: ASSEPTEQY
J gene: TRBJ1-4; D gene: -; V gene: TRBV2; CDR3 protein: ASSERGRTEKLF
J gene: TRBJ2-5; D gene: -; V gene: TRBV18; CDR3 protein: ASSPNQETQY
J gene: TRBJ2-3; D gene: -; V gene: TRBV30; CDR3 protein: AWSTEHASDTQY
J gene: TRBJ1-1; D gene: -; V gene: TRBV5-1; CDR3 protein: ASSSNPGGDTEAF
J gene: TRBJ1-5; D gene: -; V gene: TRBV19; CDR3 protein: ASSMSSNQPQH
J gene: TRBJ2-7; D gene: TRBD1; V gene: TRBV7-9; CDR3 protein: ASSLGTGGPYEQY
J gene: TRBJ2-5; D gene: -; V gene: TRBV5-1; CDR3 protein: ASSLANGASVQETQY
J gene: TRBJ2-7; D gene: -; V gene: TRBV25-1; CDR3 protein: ASSENGYEQY
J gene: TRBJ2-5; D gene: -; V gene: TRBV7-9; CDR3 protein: ASSFDSQETQY
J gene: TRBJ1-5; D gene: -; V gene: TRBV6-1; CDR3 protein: ASSEVGQPQH
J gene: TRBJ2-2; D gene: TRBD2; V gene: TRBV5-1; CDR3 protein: ASSFILAGDTGELF
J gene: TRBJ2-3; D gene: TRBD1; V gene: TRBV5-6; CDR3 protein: ASSSRDRGSADTQY
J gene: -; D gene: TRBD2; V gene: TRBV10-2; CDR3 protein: ASSESWTSGPYEQY
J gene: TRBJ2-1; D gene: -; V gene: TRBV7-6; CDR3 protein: ASSLIIPTYLSYNEQF
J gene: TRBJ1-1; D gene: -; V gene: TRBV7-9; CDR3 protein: ASSLLDFNTEAF
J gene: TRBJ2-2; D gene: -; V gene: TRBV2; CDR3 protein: ASTKEHFVGNTGELF
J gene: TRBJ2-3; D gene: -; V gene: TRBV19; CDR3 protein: ASSRREGTDTQY
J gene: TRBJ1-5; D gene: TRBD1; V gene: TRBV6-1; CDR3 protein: ASSPDREGQPQH
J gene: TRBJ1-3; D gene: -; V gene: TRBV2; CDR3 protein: ASSESTGRNTIY
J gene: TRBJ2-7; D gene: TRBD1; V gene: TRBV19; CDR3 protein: ASGIETGHEQY
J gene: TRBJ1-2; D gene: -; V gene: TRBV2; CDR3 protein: ASLLGGRGYGYT
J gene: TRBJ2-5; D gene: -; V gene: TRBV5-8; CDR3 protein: ASSFEGLTGETQY
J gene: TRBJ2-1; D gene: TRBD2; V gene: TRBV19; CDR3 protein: ASSPGTSGNEQF
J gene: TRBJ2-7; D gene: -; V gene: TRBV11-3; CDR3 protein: ASSPRIRSYEQY
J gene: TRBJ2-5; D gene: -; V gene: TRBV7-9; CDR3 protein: ASSPLGEREKKQY